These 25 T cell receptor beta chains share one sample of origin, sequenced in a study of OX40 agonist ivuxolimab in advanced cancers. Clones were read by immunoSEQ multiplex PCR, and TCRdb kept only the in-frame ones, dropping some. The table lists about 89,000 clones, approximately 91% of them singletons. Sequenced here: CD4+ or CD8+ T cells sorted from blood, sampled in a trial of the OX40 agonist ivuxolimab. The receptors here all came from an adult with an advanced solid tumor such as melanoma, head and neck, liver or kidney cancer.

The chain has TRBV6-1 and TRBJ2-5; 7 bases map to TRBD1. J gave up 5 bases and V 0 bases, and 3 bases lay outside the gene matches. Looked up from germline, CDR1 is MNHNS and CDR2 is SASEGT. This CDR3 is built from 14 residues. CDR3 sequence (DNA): TGTGCCAGCAGTGAAGCAGGGGGCGAGGAGACCCAGTACTTC. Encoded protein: CASSEAGGEETQYF.

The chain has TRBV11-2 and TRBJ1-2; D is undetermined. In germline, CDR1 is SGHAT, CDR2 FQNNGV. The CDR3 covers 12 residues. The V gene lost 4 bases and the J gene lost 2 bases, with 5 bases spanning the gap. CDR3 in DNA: TGTGCCAGCAGCTCACTAAACTATGGCTACACCTTC. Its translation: CASSSLNYGYTF. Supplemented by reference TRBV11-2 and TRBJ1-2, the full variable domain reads EAGVAQSPRYKIIEKRQSVAFWCNPISGHATLYWYQQILGQGPKLLIQFQNNGVVDDSQLPKDRFSAERLKGVDSTLKIQPAKLEDSAVYLCASSSLNYGYTFGSGTRLTVV.

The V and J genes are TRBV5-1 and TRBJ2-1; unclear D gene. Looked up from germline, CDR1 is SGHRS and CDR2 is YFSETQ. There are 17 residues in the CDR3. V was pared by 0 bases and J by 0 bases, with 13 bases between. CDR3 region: CASSLDGPSSSYNEQFF. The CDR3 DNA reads TGCGCCAGCAGCTTGGACGGGCCATCGAGCTCCTACAATGAGCAGTTCTTC.

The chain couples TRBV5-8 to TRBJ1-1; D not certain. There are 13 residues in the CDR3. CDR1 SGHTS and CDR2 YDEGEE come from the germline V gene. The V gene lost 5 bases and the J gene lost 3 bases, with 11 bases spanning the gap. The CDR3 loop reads CASSTGPDTEAFF. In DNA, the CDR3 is TGTGCCAGCAGTACCGGCCCAGACACTGAAGCTTTCTTT.

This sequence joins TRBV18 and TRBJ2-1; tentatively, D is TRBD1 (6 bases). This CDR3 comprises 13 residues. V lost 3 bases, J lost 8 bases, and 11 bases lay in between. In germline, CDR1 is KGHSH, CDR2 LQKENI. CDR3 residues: CASSPGQQDEQFF. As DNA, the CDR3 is TGTGCCAGCTCACCCGGACAGCAGGATGAGCAGTTCTTC.

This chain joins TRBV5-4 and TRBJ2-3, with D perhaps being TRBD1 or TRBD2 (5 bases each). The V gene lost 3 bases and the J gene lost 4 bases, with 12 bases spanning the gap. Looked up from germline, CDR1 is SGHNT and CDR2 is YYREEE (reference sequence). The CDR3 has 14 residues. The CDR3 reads CASSSAQGPDTQYF. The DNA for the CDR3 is TGTGCCAGCAGCTCCGCTCAGGGACCAGATACGCAGTATTTT.

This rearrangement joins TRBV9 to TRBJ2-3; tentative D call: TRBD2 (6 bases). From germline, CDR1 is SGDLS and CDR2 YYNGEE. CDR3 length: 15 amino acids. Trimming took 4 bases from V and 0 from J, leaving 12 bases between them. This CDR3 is CASSLLSGSTDTQYF. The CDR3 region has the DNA TGTGCCAGCAGCCTCCTCAGCGGGAGCACAGATACGCAGTATTTT.

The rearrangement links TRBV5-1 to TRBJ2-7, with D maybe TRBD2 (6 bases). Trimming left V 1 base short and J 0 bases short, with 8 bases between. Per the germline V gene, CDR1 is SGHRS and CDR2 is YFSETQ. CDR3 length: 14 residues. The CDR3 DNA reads TGCGCCAGCAGCTTGCAAGCGGGCTCCTACGAGCAGTACTTC. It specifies CASSLQAGSYEQYF.

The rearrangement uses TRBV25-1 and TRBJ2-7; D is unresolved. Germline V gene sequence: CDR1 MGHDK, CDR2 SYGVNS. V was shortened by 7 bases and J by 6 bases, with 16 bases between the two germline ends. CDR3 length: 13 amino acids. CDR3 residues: CASTGFLSGEQYF. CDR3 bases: TGTGCCAGCACCGGGTTCTTGAGTGGCGAGCAGTACTTC.

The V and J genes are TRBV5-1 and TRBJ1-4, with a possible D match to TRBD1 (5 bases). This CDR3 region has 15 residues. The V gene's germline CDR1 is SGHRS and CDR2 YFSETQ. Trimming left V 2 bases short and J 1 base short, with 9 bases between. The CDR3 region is CASSFGGLTNEKLFF. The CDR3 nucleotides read TGCGCCAGCAGCTTTGGGGGGTTAACTAATGAAAAACTGTTTTTT. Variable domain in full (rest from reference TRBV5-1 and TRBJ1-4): KAGVTQTPRYLIKTRGQQVTLSCSPISGHRSVSWYQQTPGQGLQFLFEYFSETQRNKGNFPGRFSGRQFSNSRSEMNVSTLELGDSALYLCASSFGGLTNEKLFFGSGTQLSVL.

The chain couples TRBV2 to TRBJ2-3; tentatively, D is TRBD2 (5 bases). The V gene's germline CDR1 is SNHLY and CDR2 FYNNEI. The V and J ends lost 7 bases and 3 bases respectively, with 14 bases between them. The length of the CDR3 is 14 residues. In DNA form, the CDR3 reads TGTGCCAGCACCCGGACGGGGAGTACAGATACGCAGTATTTT. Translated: CASTRTGSTDTQYF.

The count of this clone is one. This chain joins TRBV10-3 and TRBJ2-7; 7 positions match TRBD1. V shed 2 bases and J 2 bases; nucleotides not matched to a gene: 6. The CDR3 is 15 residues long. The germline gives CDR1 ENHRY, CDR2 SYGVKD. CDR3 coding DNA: TGTGCCATCAGTGAGGGGGTCGACAGGGCCTACGAGCAGTACTTC. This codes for CAISEGVDRAYEQYF.

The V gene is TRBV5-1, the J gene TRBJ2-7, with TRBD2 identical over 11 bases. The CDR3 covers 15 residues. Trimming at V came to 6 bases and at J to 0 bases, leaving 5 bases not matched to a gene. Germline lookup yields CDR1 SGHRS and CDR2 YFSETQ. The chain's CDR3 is CASNLGLAGSYEQYF. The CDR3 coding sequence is TGCGCCAGCAACCTCGGACTAGCGGGCTCCTACGAGCAGTACTTC.

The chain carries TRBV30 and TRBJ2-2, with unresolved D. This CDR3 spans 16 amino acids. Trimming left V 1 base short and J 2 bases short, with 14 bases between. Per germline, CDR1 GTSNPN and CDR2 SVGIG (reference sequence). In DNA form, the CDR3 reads TGTGCCTGGAGTGCCCCTATGTTTCCCAACACCGGGGAGCTGTTTTTT. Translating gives CAWSAPMFPNTGELFF.

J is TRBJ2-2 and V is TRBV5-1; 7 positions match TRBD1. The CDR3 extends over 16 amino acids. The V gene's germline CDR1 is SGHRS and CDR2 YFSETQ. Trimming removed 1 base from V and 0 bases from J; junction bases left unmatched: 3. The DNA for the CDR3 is TGCGCCAGCAGCTTGATGGACAGGCCGAACACCGGGGAGCTGTTTTTT. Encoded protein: CASSLMDRPNTGELFF.

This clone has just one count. The CDR3 spells CSATLYEQYF. CDR3 DNA: TGCAGTGCTACTCTATACGAGCAGTACTTC. The chain recombines TRBV20-1 with TRBJ2-7; the D is unclear. CDR1 and CDR2 (germline): DFQATT, SNEGSKA (reference sequence). The CDR3 sequence is 10 residues long. Trimming cost V 4 bases and J 4 bases, with 5 bases left between them.

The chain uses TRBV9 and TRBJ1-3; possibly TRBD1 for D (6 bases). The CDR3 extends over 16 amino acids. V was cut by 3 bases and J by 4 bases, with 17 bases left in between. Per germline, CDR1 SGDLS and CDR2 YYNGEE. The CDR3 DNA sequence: TGTGCCAGCAGCGCTGCACAGGGATCGGTGGGAAACACCATATATTTT. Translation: CASSAAQGSVGNTIYF.

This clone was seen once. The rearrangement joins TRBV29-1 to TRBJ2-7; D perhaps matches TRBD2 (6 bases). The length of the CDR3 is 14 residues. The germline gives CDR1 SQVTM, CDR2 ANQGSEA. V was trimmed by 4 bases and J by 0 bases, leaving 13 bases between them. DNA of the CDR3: TGCAGCGTTGTTGGCGGGACCGGCTCCTACGAGCAGTACTTC. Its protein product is CSVVGGTGSYEQYF.

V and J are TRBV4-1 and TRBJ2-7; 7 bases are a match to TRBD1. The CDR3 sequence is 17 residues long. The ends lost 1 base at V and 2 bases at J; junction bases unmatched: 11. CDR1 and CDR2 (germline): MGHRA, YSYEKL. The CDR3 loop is CASSQGKTGALAYEQYF. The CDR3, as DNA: TGCGCCAGCAGCCAAGGGAAAACAGGGGCACTCGCCTACGAGCAGTACTTC.

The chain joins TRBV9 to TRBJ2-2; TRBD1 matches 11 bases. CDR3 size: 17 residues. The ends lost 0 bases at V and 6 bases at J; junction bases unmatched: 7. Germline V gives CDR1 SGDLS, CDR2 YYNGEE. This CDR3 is CASSVGGTGGMSGELFF. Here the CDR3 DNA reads TGTGCCAGCAGCGTAGGAGGGACAGGGGGTATGTCCGGGGAGCTGTTTTTT.

Here the CDR3 reads CASRNPYGYTF. The CDR3 DNA reads as TGTGCCAGCAGGAACCCCTATGGCTACACCTTC. The V and J genes are TRBV27 and TRBJ1-2; unclear D gene. Trimming shortened V by 6 bases and J by 4 bases, and 6 bases separated the two germline ends. Germline lookup yields CDR1 MNHEY and CDR2 SMNVEV (reference sequence). The length of the CDR3 is 11 residues.

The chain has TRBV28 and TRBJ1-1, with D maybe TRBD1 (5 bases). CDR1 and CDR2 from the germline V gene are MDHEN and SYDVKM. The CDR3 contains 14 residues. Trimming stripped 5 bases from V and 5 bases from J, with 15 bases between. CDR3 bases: TGTGCCAGCAGTCGACAGCCTCAGGGAACTGAAGCTTTCTTT. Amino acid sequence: CASSRQPQGTEAFF.

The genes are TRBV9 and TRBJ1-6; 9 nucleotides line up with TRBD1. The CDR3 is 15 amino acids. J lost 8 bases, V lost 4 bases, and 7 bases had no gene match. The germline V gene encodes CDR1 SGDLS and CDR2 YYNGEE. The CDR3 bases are TGTGCCAGCAGCTTCCTCGGGGACAGGGATTCACCCCTCCACTTT. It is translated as CASSFLGDRDSPLHF.

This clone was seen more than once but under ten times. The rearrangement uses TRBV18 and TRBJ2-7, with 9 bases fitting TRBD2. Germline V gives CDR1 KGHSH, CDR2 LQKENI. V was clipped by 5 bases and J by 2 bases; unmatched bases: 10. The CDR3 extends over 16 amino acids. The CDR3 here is CASSETLAGGAYEQYF. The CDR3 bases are TGTGCCAGCTCAGAGACCCTGGCGGGGGGGGCCTACGAGCAGTACTTC.

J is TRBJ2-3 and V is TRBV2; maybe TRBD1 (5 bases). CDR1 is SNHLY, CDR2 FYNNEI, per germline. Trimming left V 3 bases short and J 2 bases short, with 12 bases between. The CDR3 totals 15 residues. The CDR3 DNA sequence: TGTGCCAGCAGTGACCGTTTCAGGGACACAGATACGCAGTATTTT. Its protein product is CASSDRFRDTDTQYF.